The 21 T cell receptor beta chains below were found in one sample sequenced in a study of cytomegalovirus exposure and HLA in healthy donors. Primers for the PCR totalled 60 Vbeta and 13 Jbeta. Profiling relied on immunoSEQ multiplex PCR, and the TCRdb table lists in-frame clones only, not all of them. The sample contains under 200,000 clones, 84% of which appear only once. The sample was PBMCs. The receptors here all came from a boy aged 2 to 9 in good health and CMV-seronegative.

The rearrangement joins TRBV7-9 to TRBJ1-5; tentative D call: TRBD1 (5 bases). The CDR3 spans 14 residues. The germline gives CDR1 SEHNR, CDR2 FQNEAQ (reference sequence). The V end lost 4 bases, the J end lost 11 bases, and 18 bases lay between the germline ends. The CDR3 here is CASSSTDQPGAQHF. The CDR3, as DNA: TGTGCCAGCAGCTCGACAGACCAACCTGGGGCCCAGCATTTT.

This sequence joins TRBV6-1 and TRBJ2-3, with 10 bases fitting TRBD2. V dropped 2 bases and J dropped 8; count of bases not matched to a gene: 10. Germline lookup yields CDR1 MNHNS and CDR2 SASEGT. The CDR3 is made up of 16 amino acids. For the CDR3, the DNA is TGTGCCAGCAGTGAAAGTCTGCTAGCGGGAGTAGCTACGCAGTATTTT. As protein: CASSESLLAGVATQYF.

V and J are TRBV19 and TRBJ1-4; 7 bases map to TRBD1. The germline V gene has CDR1 LNHDA and CDR2 SQIVND (reference sequence). With 3 bases clipped from V and 5 bases from J, the junction kept 3 bases outside the gene matches. CDR3 length: 14 amino acids. This CDR3 reads CASSMTGINEKLFF. The CDR3 DNA sequence: TGTGCCAGTAGTATGACAGGGATCAATGAAAAACTGTTTTTT.

V gene TRBV27 combines with J gene TRBJ1-1, with D perhaps matching TRBD1 (6 bases). The CDR3 contains 13 residues. Trimming removed 6 bases at V and 6 bases at J, with 14 bases between. Germline V lookup: CDR1 MNHEY, CDR2 SMNVEV (reference sequence). The CDR3 sequence: CASRSGGLAEAFF. CDR3 bases: TGTGCCAGCAGATCTGGGGGCCTCGCTGAAGCTTTCTTT.

This rearrangement joins TRBV11-2 to TRBJ1-5; a possible D gene is TRBD1 (5 bases). V was cut by 4 bases and J by 4 bases, with 14 bases left in between. The CDR3 length is 15 residues. Germline loops: CDR1 SGHAT, CDR2 FQNNGV. The CDR3 sequence is CASSSGRGGNQPQHF. In DNA, the CDR3 is TGTGCCAGCAGCTCCGGGAGGGGCGGGAATCAGCCCCAGCATTTT.

Comment on this clone: Other DNA sequences from this sample encode an identical CDR3 as well. The rearrangement joins TRBV5-6 to TRBJ2-3; TRBD2 agrees at 10 bases. The germline V gene encodes CDR1 SGHDT and CDR2 YYEEEE. Trimming cost V 2 bases and J 5 bases; bases outside gene matches: 2. The CDR3 consists of 14 residues. The chain's CDR3 is CASSLLAGQDTQYF. The CDR3 DNA is TGTGCCAGCAGCTTACTAGCGGGACAAGATACGCAGTATTTT.

V is TRBV28 and J is TRBJ2-1, with D tentatively TRBD2 (5 bases). The CDR3 consists of 22 residues. With 4 bases removed from V and 5 bases from J, the gap between germline ends came to 36 bases. Per the germline V gene, CDR1 is MDHEN and CDR2 is SYDVKM. The CDR3: CASSYLEMYFSGLPPHDNEQFF. The CDR3 nucleotides are TGTGCCAGCAGTTACCTCGAAATGTATTTCAGCGGCCTTCCCCCTCACGACAATGAGCAGTTCTTC.

The CDR3 reads CAWSTGLAAPNEQFF. As DNA, the CDR3 is TGTGCCTGGAGTACAGGGCTAGCGGCCCCGAATGAGCAGTTCTTC. The rearrangement uses TRBV30 and TRBJ2-1, with a weak D call TRBD2 (7 bases). Trimming left V 2 bases short and J 7 bases short, with 18 bases between. Germline V gives CDR1 GTSNPN, CDR2 SVGIG (reference sequence). The CDR3 is made up of 15 amino acids. Drawing the rest from reference TRBV30 and TRBJ2-1, the complete variable domain is SQTIHQWPATLVQPVGSPLSLECTVEGTSNPNLYWYRQAAGRGLQLLFYSVGIGQISSEVPQNLSASRPQDRQFILSSKKLLLSDSGFYLCAWSTGLAAPNEQFFGPGTRLTVL.

The CDR3 sequence: CASSPLRGLAGESETQYF. The CDR3 region has the DNA TGTGCCAGCTCACCACTAAGAGGACTAGCGGGAGAATCAGAGACCCAGTACTTC. The chain employs TRBV18 and TRBJ2-5, with 13 positions matching TRBD2. Germline lookup yields CDR1 KGHSH and CDR2 LQKENI. This CDR3 contains 18 residues. The trim removed 1 base at V and 4 bases at J, leaving 9 bases unmatched.

The V call is TRBV9, the J call TRBJ2-7, with D perhaps matching TRBD2 (5 bases). V lost 0 bases to trimming and J lost 2 bases, with 9 bases between them. There are 14 residues in the CDR3. Germline values: CDR1 SGDLS, CDR2 YYNGEE. CDR3 bases: TGTGCCAGCAGCGTAGATTCGGGAACCTACGAGCAGTACTTC. Its translation is CASSVDSGTYEQYF.

This chain connects TRBV6-5 to TRBJ1-2; TRBD1 aligns across 7 bases. The ends lost 2 bases at V and 5 bases at J; junction bases unmatched: 8. The germline CDR1 and CDR2 sequences are MNHEY and SVGAGI. The CDR3 covers 15 residues. The CDR3 DNA is TGTGCCAGCAGTTACCGGAACAGGGGTTCTTATGGCTACACCTTC. Protein: CASSYRNRGSYGYTF.

The chain employs TRBV9 and TRBJ2-3, with 10 bases aligning to TRBD1. Germline V lookup: CDR1 SGDLS, CDR2 YYNGEE. The CDR3 has 15 amino acids. The V gene end was trimmed by 3 bases and the J gene end by 2 bases; junction bases not matched to a gene: 3. This chain's CDR3 is CASSAGTGDTDTQYF. Written as DNA, the CDR3 is TGTGCCAGCAGCGCCGGGACAGGGGACACAGATACGCAGTATTTT.

This clone was seen a handful of times. The chain is built from TRBV4-1 and TRBJ1-3, with a possible D match to TRBD1 (5 bases). Deletions cut 3 bases from V and 1 base from J, with 13 bases between. CDR1 is MGHRA, CDR2 YSYEKL, per germline. The length of the CDR3 is 16 residues. The CDR3 DNA follows: TGCGCCAGCAGCCATATCCTGGCAGGGTCTGGAAACACCATATATTTT. Translated, it gives CASSHILAGSGNTIYF.

This clone was recorded only once. The J gene is TRBJ1-6, the V gene TRBV5-1; 7 bases line up with TRBD1. Looked up from germline, CDR1 is SGHRS and CDR2 is YFSETQ. This CDR3 has 16 amino acids. The J segment lost 7 bases and the V segment lost 0 bases, leaving 7 bases of the junction unmatched. CDR3 in amino acids: CASSLGQGVENSPLHF. In DNA, the CDR3 is TGCGCCAGCAGCTTGGGACAGGGAGTGGAGAATTCACCCCTCCACTTT.

The rearrangement links TRBV7-9 to TRBJ2-7; weak D call: TRBD1 (6 bases). Germline CDR1 and CDR2: SEHNR and FQNEAQ (reference sequence). With 0 bases removed from V and 3 bases from J, the gap between germline ends came to 18 bases. The CDR3 consists of 17 residues. Here the CDR3 reads CASSLAVGTLKGYEQYF. CDR3 DNA: TGTGCCAGCAGCTTAGCGGTGGGGACATTAAAGGGCTACGAGCAGTACTTC.

This rearrangement joins TRBV5-1 to TRBJ2-5; 8 nucleotides align to TRBD1. J lost 5 bases, V lost 4 bases, and 4 bases had no gene match. Germline loops: CDR1 SGHRS, CDR2 YFSETQ. The CDR3 is 13 residues long. CDR3 sequence reads: CASSVTGDETQYF. The CDR3 DNA sequence: TGCGCCAGCAGCGTGACAGGGGACGAGACCCAGTACTTC. Looking up the rest from reference TRBV5-1 and TRBJ2-5 gives the full variable domain: KAGVTQTPRYLIKTRGQQVTLSCSPISGHRSVSWYQQTPGQGLQFLFEYFSETQRNKGNFPGRFSGRQFSNSRSEMNVSTLELGDSALYLCASSVTGDETQYFGPGTRLLVL.

V and J are TRBV6-1 and TRBJ2-2; 8 bases agree with TRBD1. The assigned J gene may be wrong: the sequence end matches TRBJ1-3 better. Germline CDR1 MNHNS, CDR2 SASEGT. The CDR3 contains 13 residues. As DNA, the CDR3 is TGTGCCAGCAGGGACCAGGGGGCCAACACCATATATTTT. It specifies CASRDQGANTIYF.

V and J are TRBV2 and TRBJ2-3, with 14 bases identical to TRBD2. Germline V gene lookup returns CDR1 SNHLY and CDR2 FYNNEI. This CDR3 region has 15 residues. The trim removed 4 bases at V and 4 bases at J, leaving 1 base unmatched. The CDR3 region is CASSATSGGADTQYF. The CDR3 DNA follows: TGTGCCAGCAGTGCGACTAGCGGGGGGGCAGATACGCAGTATTTT. The full variable domain, completed using reference TRBV2 and TRBJ2-3, is EPEVTQTPSHQVTQMGQEVILRCVPISNHLYFYWYRQILGQKVEFLVSFYNNEISEKSEIFDDQFSVERPDGSNFTLKIRSTKLEDSAMYFCASSATSGGADTQYFGPGTRLTVL.

This clone was seen once. This chain connects TRBV7-9 to TRBJ1-4, with 8 bases aligning to TRBD1. The V and J ends lost 5 bases and 3 bases, in that order; junction bases with no gene match: 5. Looked up from germline, CDR1 is SEHNR and CDR2 is FQNEAQ (reference sequence). The CDR3 consists of 15 residues. The CDR3 coding sequence is TGTGCCAGCAGCCCCCAGGGGGCAGCTAATGAAAAACTGTTTTTT. This encodes CASSPQGAANEKLFF.

V gene TRBV5-1 combines with J gene TRBJ2-5; TRBD2 matches at 11 bases. The CDR3 covers 14 residues. Unmatched junction bases numbered 3, after V lost 4 bases and J lost 4 bases. Germline values: CDR1 SGHRS, CDR2 YFSETQ. This chain's CDR3 is CASSHGTSGETQYF. The CDR3 DNA sequence: TGCGCCAGCAGCCACGGGACTAGCGGAGAGACCCAGTACTTC.

The chain carries TRBV5-6 and TRBJ2-3, with TRBD2 identical over 11 bases. Per the germline V gene, CDR1 is SGHDT and CDR2 is YYEEEE. This CDR3 has 17 amino acids. Losses at the gene ends were 4 bases for V and 2 bases for J; bases not matched to a gene: 9. CDR3 sequence: CASSPVRLAGITDTQYF. CDR3 in DNA: TGTGCCAGCAGCCCCGTCCGACTAGCGGGAATCACAGATACGCAGTATTTT.